This paragraph covers one TCR beta chain sequence. What it binds is not known. Sequenced by immunoSEQ multiplex PCR; TCRdb stores in-frame clones only, minus some. The sample has 45,000 to 60,000 clones, over 65% seen once. The sample belongs to a study of OX40 agonist ivuxolimab in advanced cancers. Study-wide context: Dose-escalation patients' cancers were hepatocellular carcinoma, melanoma, renal cell or head and neck cancer.

Study-wide findings and caveats: Expanded peripheral T-cell antigen specificity went undetermined.

The V end lost 6 bases, the J end lost 2 bases, and 10 bases lay between the germline ends. Per germline, CDR1 LNHDA and CDR2 SQIVND (reference sequence). The CDR3 spans 13 residues. The receptor was derived from an adult with an advanced solid tumor such as melanoma, head and neck, liver or kidney cancer. The chain is built from TRBV19 and TRBJ1-1; D gene uncertain. Sequenced here: CD4+ or CD8+ T cells sorted from blood, sampled in a trial of the OX40 agonist ivuxolimab. The CDR3 DNA sequence: TGTGCCAGTAGAAGGACCGCAAACACTGAAGCTTTCTTT. Encoded protein: CASRRTANTEAFF.